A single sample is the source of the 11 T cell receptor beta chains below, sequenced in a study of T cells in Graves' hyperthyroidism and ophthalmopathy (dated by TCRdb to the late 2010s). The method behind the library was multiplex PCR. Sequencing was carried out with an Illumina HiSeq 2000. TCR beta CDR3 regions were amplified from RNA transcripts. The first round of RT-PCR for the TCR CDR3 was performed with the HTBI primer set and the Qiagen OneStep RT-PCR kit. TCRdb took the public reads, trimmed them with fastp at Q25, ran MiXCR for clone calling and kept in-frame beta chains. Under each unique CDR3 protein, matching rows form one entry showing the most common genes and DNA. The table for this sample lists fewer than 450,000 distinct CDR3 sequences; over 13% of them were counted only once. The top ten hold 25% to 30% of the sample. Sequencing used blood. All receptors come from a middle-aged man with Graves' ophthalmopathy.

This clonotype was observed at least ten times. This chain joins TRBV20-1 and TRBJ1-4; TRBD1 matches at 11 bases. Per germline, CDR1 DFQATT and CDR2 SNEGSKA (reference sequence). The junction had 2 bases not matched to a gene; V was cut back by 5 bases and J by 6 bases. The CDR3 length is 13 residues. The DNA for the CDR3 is TGCAGTGCTGGACAGGGGGCCTATGAAAAACTGTTTTTT. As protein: CSAGQGAYEKLFF.

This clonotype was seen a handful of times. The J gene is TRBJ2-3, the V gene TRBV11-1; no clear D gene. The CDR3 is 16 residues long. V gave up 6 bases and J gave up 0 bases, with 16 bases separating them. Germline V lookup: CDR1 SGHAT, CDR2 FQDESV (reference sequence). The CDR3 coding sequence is TGTGCCAGCAGGGGTCGCGACCCCGCTAGCACAGATACGCAGTATTTT. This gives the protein CASRGRDPASTDTQYF.

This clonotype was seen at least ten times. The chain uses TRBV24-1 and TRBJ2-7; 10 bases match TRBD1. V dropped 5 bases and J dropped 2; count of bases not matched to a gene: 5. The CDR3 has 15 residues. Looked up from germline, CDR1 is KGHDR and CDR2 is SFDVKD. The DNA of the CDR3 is TGTGCCACCAGTGTGGGACAGGGGTCAGCCTACGAGCAGTACTTC. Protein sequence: CATSVGQGSAYEQYF.

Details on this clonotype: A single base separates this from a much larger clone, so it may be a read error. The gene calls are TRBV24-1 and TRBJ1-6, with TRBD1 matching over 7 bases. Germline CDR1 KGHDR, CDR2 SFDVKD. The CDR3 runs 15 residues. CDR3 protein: CATSDSRQGEAPPHF. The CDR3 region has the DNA TGTGCCACCAGTGATTCCCGACAGGGAGAGGCACCCCCCCACTTT.

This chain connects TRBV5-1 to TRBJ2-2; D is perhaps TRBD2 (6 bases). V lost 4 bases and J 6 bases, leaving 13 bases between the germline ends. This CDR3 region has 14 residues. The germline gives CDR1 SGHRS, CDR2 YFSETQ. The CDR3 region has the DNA TGCGCCAGCAGCAACCCCCGGGACTCCGGGGAGCTGTTTTTT. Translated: CASSNPRDSGELFF.

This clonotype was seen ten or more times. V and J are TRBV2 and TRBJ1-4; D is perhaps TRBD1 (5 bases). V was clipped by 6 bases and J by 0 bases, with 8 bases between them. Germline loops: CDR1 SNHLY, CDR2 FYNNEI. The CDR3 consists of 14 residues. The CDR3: CASRQGATNEKLFF. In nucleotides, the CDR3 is TGTGCCAGCAGGCAGGGTGCAACTAATGAAAAACTGTTTTTT. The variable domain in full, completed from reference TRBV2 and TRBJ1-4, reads EPEVTQTPSHQVTQMGQEVILRCVPISNHLYFYWYRQILGQKVEFLVSFYNNEISEKSEIFDDQFSVERPDGSNFTLKIRSTKLEDSAMYFCASRQGATNEKLFFGSGTQLSVL.

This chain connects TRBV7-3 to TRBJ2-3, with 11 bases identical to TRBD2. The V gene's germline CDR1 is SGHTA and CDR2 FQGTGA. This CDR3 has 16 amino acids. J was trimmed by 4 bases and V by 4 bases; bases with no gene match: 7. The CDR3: CASSSGGTSGADTQYF. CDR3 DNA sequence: TGTGCCAGCAGCTCCGGCGGGACTAGCGGAGCAGATACGCAGTATTTT.

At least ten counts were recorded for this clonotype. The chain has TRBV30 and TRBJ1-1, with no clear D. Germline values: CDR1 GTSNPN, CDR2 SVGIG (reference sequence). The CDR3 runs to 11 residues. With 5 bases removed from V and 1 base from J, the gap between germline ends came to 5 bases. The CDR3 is CAWAGNTEAFF. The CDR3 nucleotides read TGTGCCTGGGCGGGGAACACTGAAGCTTTCTTT.

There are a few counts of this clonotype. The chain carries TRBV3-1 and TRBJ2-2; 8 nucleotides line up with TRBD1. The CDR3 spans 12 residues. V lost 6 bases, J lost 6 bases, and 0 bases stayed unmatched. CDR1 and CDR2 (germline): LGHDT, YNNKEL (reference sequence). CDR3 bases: TGTGCCAGCAGGACAGGGGCCGGGGAGCTGTTTTTT. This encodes CASRTGAGELFF. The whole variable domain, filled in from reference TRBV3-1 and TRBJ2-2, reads DTAVSQTPKYLVTQMGNDKSIKCEQNLGHDTMYWYKQDSKKFLKIMFSYNNKELIINETVPNRFSPKSPDKAHLNLHINSLELGDSAVYFCASRTGAGELFFGEGSRLTVL.

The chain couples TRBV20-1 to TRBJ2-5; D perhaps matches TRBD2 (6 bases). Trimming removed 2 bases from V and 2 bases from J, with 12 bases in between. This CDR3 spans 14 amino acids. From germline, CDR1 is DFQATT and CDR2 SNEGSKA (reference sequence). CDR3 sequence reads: CSARRRTIQETQYF. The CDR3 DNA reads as TGCAGTGCTAGACGGAGGACTATTCAAGAGACCCAGTACTTC.

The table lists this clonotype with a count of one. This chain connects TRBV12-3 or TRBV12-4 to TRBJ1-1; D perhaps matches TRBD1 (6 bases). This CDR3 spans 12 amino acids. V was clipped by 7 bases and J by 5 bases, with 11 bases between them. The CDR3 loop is CASTYTGTEAFF. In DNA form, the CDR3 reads TGTGCCAGCACTTACACAGGGACTGAAGCTTTCTTT.